These 21 T cell receptor beta chains originate from one sample sequenced in a study of memory CD4+ T cells and cytomegalovirus serostatus. The data were produced by immunoSEQ multiplex PCR, yet TCRdb's version contains in-frame clones alone and is incomplete. The sample contains under 100,000 clones, about 85% of which appear only once. The sort gate was single viable CD3+CD4+CD8-CD45RO+ cells for memory CD4+ T cells. Sequencing was performed on memory CD4+ T cells from blood. Receptors were obtained from an adult in good health and CMV-seronegative.

This chain links TRBV11-1 with TRBJ1-5, with D perhaps TRBD1 (5 bases). CDR3 length: 13 amino acids. From germline, CDR1 is SGHAT and CDR2 FQDESV (reference sequence). Trimming removed 6 bases at V and 0 bases at J, with 6 bases between. CDR3 nucleotides: TGTGCCAGCAGTAGGGGTAGCAATCAGCCCCAGCATTTT. Its protein product is CASSRGSNQPQHF.

This rearrangement joins TRBV6-6 to TRBJ1-2, with 10 bases identical to TRBD1. CDR1 is MNHNY, CDR2 SVGAGI, per germline (reference sequence). The CDR3 contains 15 residues. V lost 8 bases to trimming and J lost 2 bases; unmatched junction nucleotides: 8. In nucleotides, the CDR3 is TGTGCCAGCCGAAAAGGGACAGGGGCCAACTATGGCTACACCTTC. This translates into CASRKGTGANYGYTF.

J is TRBJ1-2 and V is TRBV25-1; 8 nucleotides line up with TRBD1. Germline V CDR1 and CDR2: MGHDK, SYGVNS. After removal of 3 bases from V and 6 bases from J, the junction contained 9 bases not matched to a gene. CDR3 length: 15 residues. In nucleotides, the CDR3 is TGTGCCAGCAGTGAGCGGGGGGGACAGGTCAATGGCTACACCTTC. Amino acids: CASSERGGQVNGYTF.

The chain couples TRBV7-9 to TRBJ2-7; weak D call: TRBD1 (5 bases). The CDR3 is 16 amino acids. CDR1 is SEHNR, CDR2 FQNEAQ, per germline (reference sequence). V was trimmed by 3 bases and J by 2 bases, leaving 17 bases between them. Written as DNA, the CDR3 is TGTGCCAGCAGCTTGGTCCAGGGTCGAAAGACCTACGAGCAGTACTTC. Translating it yields CASSLVQGRKTYEQYF.

This clone was seen only once. The V and J genes are TRBV6-5 and TRBJ2-7; D gene ambiguous. The V gene's germline CDR1 is MNHEY and CDR2 SVGAGI. The CDR3 contains 14 residues. V lost 6 bases, J lost 0 bases, and 12 bases lay in between. The CDR3 here is CASRSLGYSYEQYF. The CDR3 region has the DNA TGTGCCAGCAGATCGCTGGGATACTCCTACGAGCAGTACTTC.

V gene TRBV25-1 combines with J gene TRBJ1-1, with D perhaps matching TRBD1 (5 bases). Trimming cost V 2 bases and J 10 bases, with 8 bases left between them. CDR1 is MGHDK, CDR2 SYGVNS, per germline. This CDR3 contains 11 residues. The CDR3 reads CASSEQGRAFF. The CDR3, as DNA: TGTGCCAGCAGTGAACAGGGAAGAGCTTTCTTT.

V is TRBV5-1 and J is TRBJ1-1; no reliable D call. The CDR3 has 15 amino acids. V lost 1 base and J lost 11, with 21 bases in between. Germline-derived CDR1 and CDR2 are SGHRS and YFSETQ. In DNA, the CDR3 is TGCGCCAGCAGCTTGTTGTCTCCTTCTGAAGGAGCCGCTTTCTTT. Amino acid sequence: CASSLLSPSEGAAFF.

The chain links TRBV6-1 to TRBJ2-7; TRBD1 matches 10 bases. With 4 bases clipped from V and 4 bases from J, the junction kept 4 bases outside the gene matches. Germline V gene sequence: CDR1 MNHNS, CDR2 SASEGT. The CDR3 is made up of 14 amino acids. CDR3 amino acids: CASSGQGALYEQYF. DNA for the CDR3: TGTGCCAGCAGTGGACAGGGGGCGCTTTACGAGCAGTACTTC.

The chain uses TRBV7-3 and TRBJ1-1; weak D call: TRBD1 (6 bases). The germline V gene has CDR1 SGHTA and CDR2 FQGTGA. The germline V and J ends were trimmed by 3 bases and 2 bases, with 10 bases remaining between them. This CDR3 is built from 14 residues. The CDR3 reads CASSFIGGNTEAFF. In DNA, the CDR3 is TGTGCCAGCAGCTTTATAGGGGGAAACACTGAAGCTTTCTTT.

This clone was seen more than once but under ten times. The J gene is TRBJ1-1, the V gene TRBV5-1; 10 bases line up with TRBD1. The CDR3 totals 12 residues. Unmatched junction bases numbered 0, after V lost 7 bases and J lost 3 bases. The germline V gene encodes CDR1 SGHRS and CDR2 YFSETQ. The CDR3 reads CASGTGDTEAFF. The CDR3 DNA is TGCGCCAGCGGGACAGGGGACACTGAAGCTTTCTTT.

There are a few counts of this clone. Other DNA sequences in this specimen translate into the identical CDR3. For the CDR3, the DNA is TGTGCCAGCAGCTTAGGAGCGGACACTGAAGCTTTCTTT. Its protein is CASSLGADTEAFF. The chain uses TRBV5-6 and TRBJ1-1; D call uncertain. The V gene lost 2 bases and the J gene lost 3 bases, with 8 bases spanning the gap. The CDR3 has 13 residues. Germline V CDR1 and CDR2: SGHDT, YYEEEE. The whole variable domain, filled in from reference TRBV5-6 and TRBJ1-1, reads DAGVTQSPTHLIKTRGQQVTLRCSPKSGHDTVSWYQQALGQGPQFIFQYYEEEERQRGNFPDRFSGHQFPNYSSELNVNALLLGDSALYLCASSLGADTEAFFGQGTRLTVV.

This chain connects TRBV7-2 to TRBJ2-7; 11 bases match TRBD2. The length of the CDR3 is 14 residues. Per the germline V gene, CDR1 is SGHTA and CDR2 is FQGNSA. J was trimmed by 4 bases and V by 5 bases; bases with no gene match: 4. CDR3 sequence reads: CASSRGLADYEQYF. DNA for the CDR3: TGTGCCAGCAGCCGGGGACTAGCGGATTACGAGCAGTACTTC.

In its sample, this clone was seen a few times. This chain uses TRBV11-2 with TRBJ1-1; tentative D call: TRBD1 (5 bases). The CDR3 extends over 14 amino acids. V dropped 0 bases and J dropped 4 bases, with 9 bases sitting between them. CDR1 SGHAT and CDR2 FQNNGV come from the germline V gene. The CDR3 spells CASSLDGGGTEAFF. The CDR3, as DNA: TGTGCCAGCAGCTTAGATGGGGGGGGCACTGAAGCTTTCTTT.

The V and J genes are TRBV4-1 and TRBJ2-7; D uncertain. Germline V CDR1 and CDR2: MGHRA, YSYEKL. The CDR3 contains 13 residues. V was clipped by 2 bases and J by 2 bases, with 7 bases between them. Written as DNA, the CDR3 is TGCGCCAGCAGCCAAACCCCGGCCTACGAGCAGTACTTC. It translates to CASSQTPAYEQYF.

The gene calls are TRBV27 and TRBJ2-7; D might be TRBD2 (6 bases). V was clipped by 6 bases and J by 2 bases, with 14 bases between them. Germline loops: CDR1 MNHEY, CDR2 SMNVEV (reference sequence). CDR3 length equals 14 residues. As DNA, the CDR3 is TGTGCCAGCAGCGGGACTCGCCTGGCCTACGAGCAGTACTTC. This encodes CASSGTRLAYEQYF.

This chain joins TRBV30 and TRBJ1-4, with a tentative D call TRBD1 (5 bases). CDR3 length: 13 amino acids. V gave up 4 bases and J gave up 3 bases, with 9 bases separating them. Germline V lookup: CDR1 GTSNPN, CDR2 SVGIG (reference sequence). CDR3 amino acids: CAWTTVPNEKLFF. In nucleotides, the CDR3 is TGTGCCTGGACGACAGTCCCTAATGAAAAACTGTTTTTT.

The chain combines TRBV6-1 with TRBJ1-3; D not resolved. Germline V gene lookup returns CDR1 MNHNS and CDR2 SASEGT. Trimming took off 7 bases at V and 8 bases at J, with 18 bases between the two ends. The CDR3 runs to 14 residues. CDR3 in DNA: TGTGCCAGCACTCAGGACCCTGAGGGATACACCATATATTTT. Residues: CASTQDPEGYTIYF.

The chain couples TRBV5-3 to TRBJ1-1; perhaps TRBD1 as D (6 bases). TRBV5-3 is an ORF for which the function is uncertain. The CDR3 sequence is 20 residues long. V shed 4 bases and J shed 5 bases, with 33 bases lying between them. CDR3 residues: CARSPPPKSSRTKGQTEAFF. The CDR3, as DNA: TGTGCCAGAAGCCCCCCCCCTAAGAGCAGCCGAACTAAAGGACAGACTGAAGCTTTCTTT.

In this sample, this clone turned up once. V is TRBV19 and J is TRBJ2-1, with D tentatively TRBD2 (5 bases). The V gene's germline CDR1 is LNHDA and CDR2 SQIVND (reference sequence). Trimming stripped 7 bases from V and 1 base from J, with 14 bases between. The CDR3 has 15 residues. CDR3: CASTPGSQSYNEQFF. The DNA for the CDR3 is TGTGCCAGTACCCCGGGGTCTCAATCCTACAATGAGCAGTTCTTC. Complete variable domain (other parts from reference TRBV19 and TRBJ2-1): DGGITQSPKYLFRKEGQNVTLSCEQNLNHDAMYWYRQDPGQGLRLIYYSQIVNDFQKGDIAEGYSVSREKKESFPLTVTSAQKNPTAFYLCASTPGSQSYNEQFFGPGTRLTVL.

This rearrangement joins TRBV11-2 to TRBJ2-1; TRBD2 matches at 9 bases. CDR1 is SGHAT, CDR2 FQNNGV, per germline. J gave up 5 bases and V 4 bases, and 9 bases lay outside the gene matches. This CDR3 is 16 amino acids long. CDR3 protein: CASSSAWRGGHNEQFF. CDR3 DNA sequence: TGTGCCAGCAGCTCGGCCTGGCGGGGGGGCCACAATGAGCAGTTCTTC.

In this sample, this clone turned up a few times. V is TRBV5-4 and J is TRBJ1-2, with D unresolved. The ends were cut back, 0 bases at V and 3 bases at J, with 9 bases in the middle. Germline V CDR1 and CDR2: SGHNT, YYREEE (reference sequence). The CDR3 runs 14 residues. The CDR3 nucleotides read TGTGCCAGCAGCTTGGAAGGCAGGTACTATGGCTACACCTTC. It specifies CASSLEGRYYGYTF.